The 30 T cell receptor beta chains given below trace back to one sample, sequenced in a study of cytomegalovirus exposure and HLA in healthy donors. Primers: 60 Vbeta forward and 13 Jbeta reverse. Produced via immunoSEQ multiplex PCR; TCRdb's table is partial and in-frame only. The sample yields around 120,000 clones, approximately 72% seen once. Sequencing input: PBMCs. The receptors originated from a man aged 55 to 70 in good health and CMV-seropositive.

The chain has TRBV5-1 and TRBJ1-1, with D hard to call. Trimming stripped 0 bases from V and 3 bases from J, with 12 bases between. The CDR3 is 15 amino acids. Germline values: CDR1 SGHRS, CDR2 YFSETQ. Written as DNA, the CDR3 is TGCGCCAGCAGCTTGGAGGGCCCGAGGGACACTGAAGCTTTCTTT. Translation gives CASSLEGPRDTEAFF.

The CDR3 reads CASMREGRLKNIQYF. For the CDR3, the DNA is TGTGCCAGCATGAGAGAGGGCCGACTCAAAAACATTCAGTACTTC. The chain joins TRBV28 to TRBJ2-4; D might be TRBD2 (5 bases). The CDR3 has 15 residues. CDR1 and CDR2 (germline): MDHEN, SYDVKM. V dropped 7 bases and J dropped 3 bases, with 16 bases sitting between them. The entire variable domain, with the rest obtained from reference TRBV28 and TRBJ2-4, is as follows: DVKVTQSSRYLVKRTGEKVFLECVQDMDHENMFWYRQDPGLGLRLIYFSYDVKMKEKGDIPEGYSVSREKKERFSLILESASTNQTSMYLCASMREGRLKNIQYFGAGTRLSVL.

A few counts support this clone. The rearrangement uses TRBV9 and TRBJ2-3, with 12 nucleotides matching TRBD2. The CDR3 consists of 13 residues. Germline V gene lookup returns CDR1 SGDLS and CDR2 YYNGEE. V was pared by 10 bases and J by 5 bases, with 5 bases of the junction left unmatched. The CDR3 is CAGLGLAGDTQYF. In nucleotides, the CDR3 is TGTGCCGGCTTGGGACTAGCGGGAGATACGCAGTATTTT.

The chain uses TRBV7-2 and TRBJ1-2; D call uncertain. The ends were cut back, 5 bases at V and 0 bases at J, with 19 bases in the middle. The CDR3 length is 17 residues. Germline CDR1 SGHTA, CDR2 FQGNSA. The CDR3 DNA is TGTGCCAGCAGCCCGACCCCGGACGGAGGTTCTAACTATGGCTACACCTTC. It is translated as CASSPTPDGGSNYGYTF.

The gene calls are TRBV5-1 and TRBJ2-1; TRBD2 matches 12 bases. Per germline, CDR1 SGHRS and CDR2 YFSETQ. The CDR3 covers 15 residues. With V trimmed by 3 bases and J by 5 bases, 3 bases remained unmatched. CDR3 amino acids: CASSYGLAGNNEQFF. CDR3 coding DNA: TGCGCCAGCAGCTATGGACTAGCGGGAAACAATGAGCAGTTCTTC.

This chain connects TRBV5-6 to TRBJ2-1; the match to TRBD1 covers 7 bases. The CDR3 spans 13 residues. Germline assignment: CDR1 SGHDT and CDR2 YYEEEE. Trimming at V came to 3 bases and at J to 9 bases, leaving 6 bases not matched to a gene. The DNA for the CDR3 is TGTGCCAGCAGCTCGGGACCAGGGGGTGAGCAGTTCTTC. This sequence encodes CASSSGPGGEQFF. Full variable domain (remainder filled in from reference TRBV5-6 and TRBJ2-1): DAGVTQSPTHLIKTRGQQVTLRCSPKSGHDTVSWYQQALGQGPQFIFQYYEEEERQRGNFPDRFSGHQFPNYSSELNVNALLLGDSALYLCASSSGPGGEQFFGPGTRLTVL.

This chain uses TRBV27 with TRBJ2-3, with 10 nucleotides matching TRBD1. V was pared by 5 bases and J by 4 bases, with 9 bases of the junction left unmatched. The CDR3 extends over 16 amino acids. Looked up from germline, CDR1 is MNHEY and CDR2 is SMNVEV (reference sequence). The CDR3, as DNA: TGTGCCAGCAGTGCCTCGGGACAGGGGTTCGCAGATACGCAGTATTTT. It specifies CASSASGQGFADTQYF.

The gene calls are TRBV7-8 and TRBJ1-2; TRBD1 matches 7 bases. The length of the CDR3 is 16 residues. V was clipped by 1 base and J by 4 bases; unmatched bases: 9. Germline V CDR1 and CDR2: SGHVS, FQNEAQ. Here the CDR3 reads CASSLVFTGARYGYTF. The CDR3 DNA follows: TGTGCCAGCAGCTTAGTGTTTACAGGGGCCCGCTATGGCTACACCTTC.

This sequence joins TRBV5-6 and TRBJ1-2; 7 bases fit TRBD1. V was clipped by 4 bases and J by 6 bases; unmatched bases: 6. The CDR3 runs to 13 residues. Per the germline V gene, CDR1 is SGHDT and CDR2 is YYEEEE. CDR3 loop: CASSLTGVNGYTF. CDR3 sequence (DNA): TGTGCCAGCAGCCTCACAGGGGTAAATGGCTACACCTTC.

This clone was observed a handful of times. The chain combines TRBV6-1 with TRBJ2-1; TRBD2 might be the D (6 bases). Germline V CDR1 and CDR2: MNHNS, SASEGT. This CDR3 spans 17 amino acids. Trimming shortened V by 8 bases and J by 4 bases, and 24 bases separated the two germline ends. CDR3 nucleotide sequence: TGTGCCAGCTGTGGGACTCCTTATACCCCACATTACAATGAGCAGTTCTTC. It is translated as CASCGTPYTPHYNEQFF.

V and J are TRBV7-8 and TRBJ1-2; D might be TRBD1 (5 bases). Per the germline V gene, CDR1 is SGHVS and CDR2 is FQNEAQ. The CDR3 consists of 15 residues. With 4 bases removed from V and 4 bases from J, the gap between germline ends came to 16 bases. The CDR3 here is CASSSRPPTVYGYTF. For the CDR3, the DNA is TGTGCCAGCAGCTCACGTCCGCCGACAGTCTATGGCTACACCTTC.

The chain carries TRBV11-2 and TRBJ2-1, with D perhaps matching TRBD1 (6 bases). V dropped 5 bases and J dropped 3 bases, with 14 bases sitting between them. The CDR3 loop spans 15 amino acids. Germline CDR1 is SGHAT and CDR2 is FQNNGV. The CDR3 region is CASSARLGGYNEQFF. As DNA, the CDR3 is TGTGCCAGCAGCGCGAGATTAGGGGGCTACAATGAGCAGTTCTTC.

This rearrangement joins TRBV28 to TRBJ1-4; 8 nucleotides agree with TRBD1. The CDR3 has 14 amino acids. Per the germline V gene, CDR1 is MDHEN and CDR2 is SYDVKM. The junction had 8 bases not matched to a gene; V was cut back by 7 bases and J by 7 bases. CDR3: CASTRTGSGEKLFF. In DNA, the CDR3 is TGTGCCAGCACACGGACAGGGTCAGGTGAAAAACTGTTTTTT.

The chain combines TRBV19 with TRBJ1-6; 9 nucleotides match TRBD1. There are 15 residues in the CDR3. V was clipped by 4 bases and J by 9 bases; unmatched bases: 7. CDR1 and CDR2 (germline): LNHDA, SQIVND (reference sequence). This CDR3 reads CASSNLGGQGSPLHF. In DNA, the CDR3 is TGTGCCAGTAGTAACCTAGGGGGACAGGGTTCACCCCTCCACTTT.

The chain's CDR3 is CASSPRGLWGGTPAYEQYF. CDR3 DNA sequence: TGTGCCAGCAGCCCGAGGGGGCTATGGGGCGGTACACCGGCCTACGAGCAGTACTTC. The J gene is TRBJ2-7, the V gene TRBV5-4; 7 bases are shared with TRBD1. Trimming at V came to 4 bases and at J to 2 bases, leaving 21 bases not matched to a gene. The germline gives CDR1 SGHNT, CDR2 YYREEE (reference sequence). This CDR3 contains 19 residues.

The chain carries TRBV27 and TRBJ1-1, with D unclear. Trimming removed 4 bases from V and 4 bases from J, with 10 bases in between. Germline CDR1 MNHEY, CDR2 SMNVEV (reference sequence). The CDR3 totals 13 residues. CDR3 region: CASSYREGTEAFF. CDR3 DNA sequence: TGTGCCAGCAGTTACCGTGAGGGCACTGAAGCTTTCTTT.

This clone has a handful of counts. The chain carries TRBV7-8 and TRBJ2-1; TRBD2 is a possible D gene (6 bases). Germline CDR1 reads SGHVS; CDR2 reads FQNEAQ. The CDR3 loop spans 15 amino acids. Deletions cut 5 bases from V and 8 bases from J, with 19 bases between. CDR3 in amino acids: CASSRLPGTLDEQFF. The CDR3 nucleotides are TGTGCCAGCAGCCGACTCCCGGGGACTCTCGATGAGCAGTTCTTC.

CDR3 sequence reads: CASSPKEGEGEKLFF. The CDR3 DNA sequence: TGTGCCAGCAGCCCCAAGGAAGGGGAGGGCGAAAAACTGTTTTTT. The V and J genes are TRBV5-4 and TRBJ1-4; maybe TRBD1 (5 bases). V was pared by 4 bases and J by 8 bases, with 18 bases between. There are 15 residues in the CDR3. Looked up from germline, CDR1 is SGHNT and CDR2 is YYREEE (reference sequence).

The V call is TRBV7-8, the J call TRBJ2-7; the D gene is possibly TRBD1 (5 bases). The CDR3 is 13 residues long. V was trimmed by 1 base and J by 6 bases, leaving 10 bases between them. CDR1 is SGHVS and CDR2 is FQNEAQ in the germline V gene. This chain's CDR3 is CASSLDQGREQYF. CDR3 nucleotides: TGTGCCAGCAGCTTAGACCAGGGCCGCGAGCAGTACTTC.

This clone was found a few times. This CDR3 is CASSPDRGLGYTF. CDR3 nucleotide sequence: TGTGCCAGCAGCCCGGACAGGGGGCTTGGCTACACCTTC. The chain joins TRBV7-9 to TRBJ1-2, with 11 bases aligning to TRBD1. The CDR3 is made up of 13 amino acids. V shed 5 bases and J 7 bases; nucleotides not matched to a gene: 3. Germline lookup yields CDR1 SEHNR and CDR2 FQNEAQ (reference sequence).

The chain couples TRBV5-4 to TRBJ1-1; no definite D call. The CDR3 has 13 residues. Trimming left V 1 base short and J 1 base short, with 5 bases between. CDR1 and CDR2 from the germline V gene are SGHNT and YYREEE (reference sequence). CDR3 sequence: CASSLFRNTEAFF. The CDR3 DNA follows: TGTGCCAGCAGCTTGTTCAGGAACACTGAAGCTTTCTTT. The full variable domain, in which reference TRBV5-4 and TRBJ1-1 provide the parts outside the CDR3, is ETGVTQSPTHLIKTRGQQVTLRCSSQSGHNTVSWYQQALGQGPQFIFQYYREEENGRGNFPPRFSGLQFPNYSSELNVNALELDDSALYLCASSLFRNTEAFFGQGTRLTVV.

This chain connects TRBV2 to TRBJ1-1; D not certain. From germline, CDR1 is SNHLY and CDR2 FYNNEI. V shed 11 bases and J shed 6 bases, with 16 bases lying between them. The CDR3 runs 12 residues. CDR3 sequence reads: CASADFSPEAFF. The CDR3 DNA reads TGTGCCTCAGCAGACTTTAGCCCTGAAGCTTTCTTT. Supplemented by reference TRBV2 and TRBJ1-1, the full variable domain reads EPEVTQTPSHQVTQMGQEVILRCVPISNHLYFYWYRQILGQKVEFLVSFYNNEISEKSEIFDDQFSVERPDGSNFTLKIRSTKLEDSAMYFCASADFSPEAFFGQGTRLTVV.

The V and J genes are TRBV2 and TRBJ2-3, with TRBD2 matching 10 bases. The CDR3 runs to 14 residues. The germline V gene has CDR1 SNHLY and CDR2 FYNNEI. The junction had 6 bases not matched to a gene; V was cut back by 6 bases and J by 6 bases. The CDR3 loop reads CASRTSGAPDTQYF. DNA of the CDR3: TGTGCCAGCAGAACTAGCGGGGCTCCTGATACGCAGTATTTT.

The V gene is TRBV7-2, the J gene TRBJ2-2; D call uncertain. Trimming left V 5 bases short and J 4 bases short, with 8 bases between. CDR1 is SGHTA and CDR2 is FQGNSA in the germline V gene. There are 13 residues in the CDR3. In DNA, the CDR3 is TGTGCCAGCAGCCTGCTGAGCACCGGGGAGCTGTTTTTT. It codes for CASSLLSTGELFF.

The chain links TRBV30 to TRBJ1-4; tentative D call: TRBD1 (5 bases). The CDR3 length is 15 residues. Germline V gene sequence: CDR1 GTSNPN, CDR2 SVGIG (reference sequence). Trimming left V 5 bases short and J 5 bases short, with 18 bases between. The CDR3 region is CAWGHGGTLNEKLFF. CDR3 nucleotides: TGTGCCTGGGGCCACGGCGGGACGCTAAATGAAAAACTGTTTTTT.

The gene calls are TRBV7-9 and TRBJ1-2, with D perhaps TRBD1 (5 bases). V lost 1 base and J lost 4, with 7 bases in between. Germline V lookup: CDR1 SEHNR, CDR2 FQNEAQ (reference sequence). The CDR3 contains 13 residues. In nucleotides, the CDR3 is TGTGCCAGCAGCTTAGGACAGCTCTATGGCTACACCTTC. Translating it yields CASSLGQLYGYTF. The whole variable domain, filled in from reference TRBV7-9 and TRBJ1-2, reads DTGVSQNPRHKITKRGQNVTFRCDPISEHNRLYWYRQTLGQGPEFLTYFQNEAQLEKSRLLSDRFSAERPKGSFSTLEIQRTEQGDSAMYLCASSLGQLYGYTFGSGTRLTVV.

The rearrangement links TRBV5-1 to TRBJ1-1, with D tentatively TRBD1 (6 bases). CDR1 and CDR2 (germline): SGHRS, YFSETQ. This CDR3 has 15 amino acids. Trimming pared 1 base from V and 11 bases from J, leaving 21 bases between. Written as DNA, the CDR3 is TGCGCCAGCAGCTTGAATACCGGGACATCTAGGAAGGCTTTCTTT. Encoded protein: CASSLNTGTSRKAFF.

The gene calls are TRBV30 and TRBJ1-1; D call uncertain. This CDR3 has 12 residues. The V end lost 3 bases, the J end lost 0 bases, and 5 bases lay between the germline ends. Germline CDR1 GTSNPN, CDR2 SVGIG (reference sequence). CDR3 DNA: TGTGCCTGGAGCGGGGTGAACACTGAAGCTTTCTTT. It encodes CAWSGVNTEAFF.

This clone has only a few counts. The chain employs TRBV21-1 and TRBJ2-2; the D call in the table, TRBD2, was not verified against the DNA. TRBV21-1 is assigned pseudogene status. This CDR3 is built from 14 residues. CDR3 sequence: CASSKKELTGELFF. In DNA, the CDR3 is TGTGCCAGCAGCAAAAAGGAACTAACCGGGGAGCTGTTTTTT.

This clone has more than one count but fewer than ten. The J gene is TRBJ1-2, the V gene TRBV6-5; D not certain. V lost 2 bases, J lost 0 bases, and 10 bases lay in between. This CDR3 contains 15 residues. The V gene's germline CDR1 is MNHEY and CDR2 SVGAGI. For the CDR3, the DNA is TGTGCCAGCAGTTACCAGAACCCCGCTAACTATGGCTACACCTTC. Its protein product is CASSYQNPANYGYTF.